The next 31 T cell receptor beta chains were all read from a single sample in a study of blood T cell repertoires in COVID-19. Sequenced by immunoSEQ multiplex PCR; TCRdb stores in-frame clones only, minus some. Of under 50,000 clones listed, more than 75% are singletons. The sequenced sample was peripheral blood. All receptors come from a man in his forties or fifties with active COVID-19.

The chain is built from TRBV5-1 and TRBJ1-2, with TRBD1 as a possible D gene (6 bases). The CDR3 is 15 residues long. Looked up from germline, CDR1 is SGHRS and CDR2 is YFSETQ. V shed 0 bases and J shed 8 bases, with 17 bases lying between them. As DNA, the CDR3 is TGCGCCAGCAGCTTGGGGAGTTCAGGGGCCAGGGGCTACACCTTC. Amino acids: CASSLGSSGARGYTF. The whole variable domain, remainder taken from reference TRBV5-1 and TRBJ1-2, is KAGVTQTPRYLIKTRGQQVTLSCSPISGHRSVSWYQQTPGQGLQFLFEYFSETQRNKGNFPGRFSGRQFSNSRSEMNVSTLELGDSALYLCASSLGSSGARGYTFGSGTRLTVV.

V and J are TRBV4-3 and TRBJ2-1, with D perhaps matching TRBD2 (6 bases). The CDR3 consists of 15 residues. The V gene lost 5 bases and the J gene lost 0 bases, with 11 bases spanning the gap. Germline V gene sequence: CDR1 LGHNA, CDR2 YSLEER. CDR3 sequence: CASSVGLSSYNEQFF. Here the CDR3 DNA reads TGCGCCAGCAGCGTGGGACTTAGCTCCTACAATGAGCAGTTCTTC.

The chain has TRBV7-8 and TRBJ2-7; no firm D call. CDR3 size: 14 residues. Germline CDR1 and CDR2: SGHVS and FQNEAQ. The ends were cut back, 0 bases at V and 3 bases at J, with 9 bases in the middle. DNA for the CDR3: TGTGCCAGCAGCTTAGCGGTGCGCGGCTACGAGCAGTACTTC. Translation gives CASSLAVRGYEQYF.

CDR3 region: CATSRGDRLNTEAFF. The CDR3 DNA reads as TGTGCCACCAGCAGAGGTGACAGGCTTAACACTGAAGCTTTCTTT. This chain joins TRBV15 and TRBJ1-1, with D maybe TRBD1 (6 bases). CDR3 length: 15 amino acids. V was cut by 1 base and J by 2 bases, with 11 bases left in between. The germline CDR1 and CDR2 sequences are LNHNV and YYDKDF (reference sequence).

This chain uses TRBV11-2 with TRBJ1-1; no clear D. Germline CDR1 SGHAT, CDR2 FQNNGV. The V and J ends lost 5 bases and 9 bases respectively, with 13 bases between them. The CDR3 spans 12 residues. The CDR3 loop is CASSDYSSQAFF. CDR3 DNA sequence: TGTGCCAGCAGCGACTACAGCAGTCAAGCTTTCTTT.

The rearrangement joins TRBV9 to TRBJ2-3; D is unresolved. Germline values: CDR1 SGDLS, CDR2 YYNGEE. V shed 3 bases and J shed 6 bases, with 14 bases lying between them. This CDR3 is built from 14 residues. The CDR3 bases are TGTGCCAGCAGCGCTCGCCAAAGCTCCGATACGCAGTATTTT. It yields the protein CASSARQSSDTQYF.

This clone has just one count. The CDR3 nucleotides are TGTGCCAGCAGCTTAACGGCTAGCGGGGAAGAGACCCAGTACTTC. Translated, it gives CASSLTASGEETQYF. This chain connects TRBV7-3 to TRBJ2-5, with 9 bases fitting TRBD2. The J segment lost 3 bases and the V segment lost 0 bases, leaving 2 bases of the junction unmatched. This CDR3 is 15 amino acids long. Germline CDR1 is SGHTA and CDR2 is FQGTGA.

The V call is TRBV5-4, the J call TRBJ2-7; 8 nucleotides align to TRBD1. The CDR3 loop spans 14 amino acids. The V and J ends lost 2 bases and 3 bases, in that order; junction bases with no gene match: 4. The germline CDR1 and CDR2 sequences are SGHNT and YYREEE (reference sequence). The CDR3 here is CASSFHTGGYEQYF. CDR3 nucleotides: TGTGCCAGCAGCTTTCACACAGGGGGCTACGAGCAGTACTTC.

J is TRBJ1-3 and V is TRBV7-2; D is uncertain. CDR1 is SGHTA, CDR2 FQGNSA, per germline. CDR3 length: 14 residues. Trimming shortened V by 3 bases and J by 2 bases, and 8 bases separated the two germline ends. The CDR3 loop is CASSFLAAGNTIYF. Here the CDR3 DNA reads TGTGCCAGCAGCTTTCTAGCTGCTGGAAACACCATATATTTT.

The chain links TRBV5-6 to TRBJ1-2; D is perhaps TRBD1 (6 bases). V gave up 7 bases and J gave up 4 bases, with 17 bases separating them. The CDR3 runs 14 residues. Germline CDR1 reads SGHDT; CDR2 reads YYEEEE. CDR3 in DNA: TGTGCCAGCCACCCCCGGGACACAGCCTATGGCTACACCTTC. Its protein is CASHPRDTAYGYTF.

The genes are TRBV19 and TRBJ1-6; D ambiguous. In germline, CDR1 is LNHDA, CDR2 SQIVND (reference sequence). Trimming pared 11 bases from V and 4 bases from J, leaving 15 bases between. This CDR3 has 14 amino acids. The CDR3 DNA sequence: TGTGCCGTATCCCCTCAGGTTTATAATTCACCCCTCCACTTT. Encoded protein: CAVSPQVYNSPLHF.

This rearrangement joins TRBV2 to TRBJ2-2; D is uncertain. The CDR3 is 13 residues long. Germline-derived CDR1 and CDR2 are SNHLY and FYNNEI. The V gene lost 2 bases and the J gene lost 4 bases, with 5 bases spanning the gap. This CDR3 is CASSESSTGELFF. In DNA, the CDR3 is TGTGCCAGCAGTGAATCCTCCACCGGGGAGCTGTTTTTT. Full variable domain (missing parts from reference TRBV2 and TRBJ2-2): EPEVTQTPSHQVTQMGQEVILRCVPISNHLYFYWYRQILGQKVEFLVSFYNNEISEKSEIFDDQFSVERPDGSNFTLKIRSTKLEDSAMYFCASSESSTGELFFGEGSRLTVL.

The chain recombines TRBV13 with TRBJ2-7; TRBD1 might be the D (5 bases). V dropped 2 bases and J dropped 0 bases, with 11 bases sitting between them. The germline gives CDR1 PRHDT, CDR2 FYEKMQ (reference sequence). The CDR3 runs 15 residues. The CDR3 DNA sequence: TGTGCCAGCAGCTTATTGGGCAGGGTCTCCTACGAGCAGTACTTC. This sequence encodes CASSLLGRVSYEQYF. Full variable domain (remainder filled in from reference TRBV13 and TRBJ2-7): AAGVIQSPRHLIKEKRETATLKCYPIPRHDTVYWYQQGPGQDPQFLISFYEKMQSDKGSIPDRFSAQQFSDYHSELNMSSLELGDSALYFCASSLLGRVSYEQYFGPGTRLTVT.

The chain is built from TRBV28 and TRBJ1-3, with D unresolved. This CDR3 is built from 12 residues. V gave up 7 bases and J gave up 4 bases, with 8 bases separating them. CDR1 MDHEN and CDR2 SYDVKM come from the germline V gene. CDR3 coding DNA: TGTGCCAGCAATACGAGGGGAAACACCATATATTTT. It yields the protein CASNTRGNTIYF. Variable domain in full (rest from reference TRBV28 and TRBJ1-3): DVKVTQSSRYLVKRTGEKVFLECVQDMDHENMFWYRQDPGLGLRLIYFSYDVKMKEKGDIPEGYSVSREKKERFSLILESASTNQTSMYLCASNTRGNTIYFGEGSWLTVV.

The CDR3, as DNA: TGCGCCAGCAGCAACTACAGGGGGACGACGTCTTCCTACGAGCAGTACTTC. Its protein is CASSNYRGTTSSYEQYF. The J gene is TRBJ2-7, the V gene TRBV5-1, with TRBD1 identical over 8 bases. Germline trimming cut 4 bases from V and 1 base from J; bases unmatched to any gene: 13. CDR3 length equals 17 residues. Germline V gives CDR1 SGHRS, CDR2 YFSETQ.

The chain recombines TRBV5-5 with TRBJ2-1; 11 nucleotides align to TRBD2. The germline V gene encodes CDR1 SGHKS and CDR2 YYEKEE (reference sequence). The CDR3 covers 15 residues. Trimming took 2 bases from V and 5 from J; bases not matched to a gene: 3. CDR3 protein: CASSFTSGGHNEQFF. CDR3 coding DNA: TGTGCCAGCAGCTTTACTAGCGGGGGACACAATGAGCAGTTCTTC.

This chain connects TRBV6-6 to TRBJ2-1; TRBD2 matches 8 bases. CDR1 is MNHNY, CDR2 SVGAGI, per germline (reference sequence). V lost 11 bases, J lost 7 bases, and 13 bases stayed unmatched. The CDR3 is 14 amino acids. The CDR3 region is CASRRGGLDNEQFF. The DNA for the CDR3 is TGTGCCTCCAGACGGGGGGGCCTAGATAATGAGCAGTTCTTC.

V is TRBV9 and J is TRBJ2-5; 8 bases are shared with TRBD1. The CDR3 covers 15 residues. J was trimmed by 4 bases and V by 3 bases; bases with no gene match: 8. Germline loops: CDR1 SGDLS, CDR2 YYNGEE. Here the CDR3 DNA reads TGTGCCAGCAGCGCATCAGGGGGCATTCTAGAGACCCAGTACTTC. This encodes CASSASGGILETQYF.

This clone was seen just once. The chain couples TRBV9 to TRBJ2-2; TRBD2 aligns across 7 bases. This CDR3 has 16 residues. V was clipped by 0 bases and J by 7 bases; unmatched bases: 9. The germline gives CDR1 SGDLS, CDR2 YYNGEE. CDR3 nucleotides: TGTGCCAGCAGCGTAGAGGATAGCGGGTTAGGCGGGGAGCTGTTTTTT. Translating gives CASSVEDSGLGGELFF.

This clone was observed a few times. J is TRBJ2-7 and V is TRBV28; tentatively, D is TRBD1 (5 bases). Germline CDR1 is MDHEN and CDR2 is SYDVKM. The CDR3 runs 12 residues. Trimming removed 6 bases from V and 2 bases from J, with 8 bases in between. CDR3 loop: CASRQTAYEQYF. The CDR3, as DNA: TGTGCCAGCAGACAGACAGCCTACGAGCAGTACTTC.

The CDR3 region is CASSYGAGGRDEQFF. CDR3 coding DNA: TGTGCCAGCAGTTACGGGGCAGGGGGCAGGGATGAGCAGTTCTTC. The chain recombines TRBV6-6 with TRBJ2-1; 8 bases are a match to TRBD1. Looked up from germline, CDR1 is MNHNY and CDR2 is SVGAGI (reference sequence). There are 15 residues in the CDR3. Trimming removed 2 bases from V and 8 bases from J; junction bases left unmatched: 8.

CDR3 sequence reads: CASSTVGENTEAFF. In nucleotides, the CDR3 is TGTGCCAGCAGCACCGTAGGGGAGAACACTGAAGCTTTCTTT. The gene calls are TRBV6-5 and TRBJ1-1, with a tentative D call TRBD1 (5 bases). Germline assignment: CDR1 MNHEY and CDR2 SVGAGI. The CDR3 runs to 14 residues. Trimming shortened V by 6 bases and J by 1 base, and 12 bases separated the two germline ends.

The V gene is TRBV5-1, the J gene TRBJ2-5; D might be TRBD1 (5 bases). Trimming removed 0 bases from V and 5 bases from J, with 14 bases in between. This CDR3 contains 15 residues. The germline V gene has CDR1 SGHRS and CDR2 YFSETQ. The CDR3, as DNA: TGCGCCAGCAGCTTGGGTGGCAGGGTCGGGGAGACCCAGTACTTC. This gives the protein CASSLGGRVGETQYF.

The V gene is TRBV28, the J gene TRBJ1-2; TRBD1 might be the D (5 bases). V shed 1 base and J shed 4 bases, with 13 bases lying between them. There are 15 residues in the CDR3. CDR1 MDHEN and CDR2 SYDVKM come from the germline V gene. In DNA, the CDR3 is TGTGCCAGCAGTTTATCGGGGGGAGAGTTCTATGGCTACACCTTC. Protein: CASSLSGGEFYGYTF.

The J gene is TRBJ1-1, the V gene TRBV5-6; D gene ambiguous. V shed 4 bases and J shed 7 bases, with 17 bases lying between them. This CDR3 spans 14 amino acids. The germline V gene encodes CDR1 SGHDT and CDR2 YYEEEE. This CDR3 reads CASSRPTTTYEAFF. The CDR3 bases are TGTGCCAGCAGCAGACCGACAACAACCTATGAAGCTTTCTTT.

This sequence joins TRBV7-9 and TRBJ2-1; D is ambiguous. Germline V gene data show CDR1 as SEHNR and CDR2 as FQNEAQ (reference sequence). V was shortened by 4 bases and J by 12 bases, with 13 bases between the two germline ends. CDR3 length equals 12 residues. The CDR3 sequence: CASSSKSIRQFF. The CDR3 DNA reads as TGTGCCAGCAGCTCCAAGAGCATTAGGCAGTTCTTC.

V is TRBV12-3 or TRBV12-4 and J is TRBJ2-7; D not resolved. The J call may be incorrect, as the DNA end agrees better with TRBJ2-1. The CDR3 has 12 residues. The CDR3 is CASSLFGNEQFF. The CDR3 coding sequence is TGTGCCAGCAGTTTGTTCGGGAATGAGCAGTTCTTC.

This sequence joins TRBV5-8 and TRBJ1-1; TRBD1 might be the D (6 bases). V lost 2 bases to trimming and J lost 4 bases, with 12 bases between them. The CDR3 length is 14 residues. Looked up from germline, CDR1 is SGHTS and CDR2 is YDEGEE. The CDR3 coding sequence is TGTGCCAGCAGCTTCGGGGGGGCGCGCACTGAAGCTTTCTTT. Amino acids: CASSFGGARTEAFF.

The chain combines TRBV6-5 with TRBJ1-1; weak D call: TRBD1 (5 bases). Germline CDR1 MNHEY, CDR2 SVGAGI. The CDR3 sequence is 13 residues long. V gave up 6 bases and J gave up 1 base, with 9 bases separating them. CDR3 region: CASSKGRNTEAFF. The CDR3 DNA reads as TGTGCCAGCAGCAAGGGGCGGAACACTGAAGCTTTCTTT.

This clone has only one observation. The V call is TRBV2, the J call TRBJ2-1, with TRBD1 matching over 9 bases. The CDR3 consists of 17 residues. Germline V CDR1 and CDR2: SNHLY, FYNNEI. After removal of 6 bases from V and 0 bases from J, the junction contained 9 bases not matched to a gene. The CDR3 bases are TGTGCCAGCAGAGAGACAGGGGGTTCGGACTCCTACAATGAGCAGTTCTTC. Translating gives CASRETGGSDSYNEQFF.

The genes are TRBV4-3 and TRBJ2-1; TRBD2 agrees at 12 bases. The CDR3 loop spans 17 amino acids. The germline CDR1 and CDR2 sequences are LGHNA and YSLEER. Trimming cost V 4 bases and J 4 bases; bases outside gene matches: 8. This CDR3 reads CASSRPYGTSGYNEQFF. CDR3 nucleotides: TGCGCCAGCAGCCGCCCCTACGGGACTAGCGGGTACAATGAGCAGTTCTTC.